This TCR beta chain was obtained from a study of technical replicates of blood from several donors. Libraries were prepared by immunoSEQ multiplex PCR; TCRdb keeps only in-frame clonotypes and omits some of them. Altogether tens of thousands of clones are present, roughly 94% being singletons, with the ten largest covering 0.25% to 0.3%. The CDR3 is made up of 14 amino acids. V lost 1 base and J lost 5, with 12 bases in between. The germline V gene encodes CDR1 MGHRA and CDR2 YSYEKL. The sequenced sample consisted of T cells isolated from PBMCs. The chain couples TRBV4-1 to TRBJ2-7; possible D gene TRBD1, 5 bases. This sequence originates from a human donor in good health. The CDR3 coding sequence is TGCGCCAGCAGCCAAGGGCAGGGTCCAGACGAGCAGTACTTC. Protein product: CASSQGQGPDEQYF.